The rows below give T cell receptor beta chains drawn from one sample of a study of T cell responses to AZD1222 COVID-19 vaccine. The data were produced by immunoSEQ multiplex PCR, yet TCRdb's version contains in-frame clones alone and is incomplete. This sample has 110,000 to 150,000 clones, with about nine tenths found just once. This material consisted of peripheral blood, taken 28 days after the second AZD1222 dose. The source of these receptors is an adult who received the AZD1222 COVID-19 vaccine. The CDR3 runs from the conserved cysteine through the conserved F or W. A D gene is named only where the DNA matches it firmly. Rows give clone size only sometimes, using once, few, many, or a class for an expanded clone.

NA	NA	14	TRBV4-3	TRBJ1-4	CASSQPGHNEKLFF	TGCGCCAGCAGCCAGCCGGGCCACAATGAAAAACTGTTTTTT
NA	NA	13	TRBV10-3	TRBJ2-7	CATKGGQLKEQYF	TGTGCCACAAAAGGAGGACAGCTTAAAGAGCAGTACTTC
NA	TRBD1	13	TRBV11-3	TRBJ2-7	CASSLGQGNEQYF	TGTGCCAGCAGCTTGGGACAGGGTAACGAGCAGTACTTC
NA	TRBD2	14	TRBV6-6	TRBJ2-7	CASSHVAGVREQYF	TGTGCCAGCAGTCACGTCGCGGGAGTACGCGAGCAGTACTTC
NA	NA	13	TRBV19	TRBJ2-3	CASSWTYTDTQYF	TGTGCCAGTAGTTGGACCTACACAGATACGCAGTATTTT
NA	TRBD2	19	TRBV7-9	TRBJ2-4	CASSFPQVSGSGAKNIQYF	TGTGCCAGCAGCTTTCCCCAGGTTAGCGGGAGCGGAGCCAAAAACATTCAGTACTTC
NA	NA	14	TRBV19	TRBJ1-3	CASRSVSSGNTIYF	TGTGCCAGTAGGTCTGTAAGCTCTGGAAACACCATATATTTT
NA	NA	11	TRBV19	TRBJ1-2	CASNTGSGYTF	TGTGCCAGTAATACAGGGAGCGGCTACACCTTC
NA	NA	15	TRBV28	TRBJ1-3	CASIEGHLSGNTIYF	TGTGCCAGCATTGAGGGACATCTCTCTGGAAACACCATATATTTT
NA	TRBD2	15	TRBV7-2	TRBJ2-3	CASSQTSGGTDTQYF	TGTGCCAGCAGCCAAACTAGCGGGGGCACAGATACGCAGTATTTT
NA	TRBD2	14	TRBV6-5	TRBJ2-3	CASRGEGAGDTQYF	TGTGCCAGCAGGGGGGAGGGAGCAGGGGATACGCAGTATTTT
NA	NA	12	TRBV27	TRBJ1-1	CAFPLRNTEAFF	TGTGCCTTTCCCCTGAGGAACACTGAAGCTTTCTTT
few	TRBD2	16	TRBV27	TRBJ2-1	CASSLRGTSGMDEQFF	TGTGCCAGCAGTTTAAGGGGGACTAGCGGGATGGATGAGCAGTTCTTC
NA	NA	13	TRBV5-6	TRBJ1-1	CASSPLGGREAFF	TGTGCCAGCAGCCCTTTGGGCGGGCGTGAAGCTTTCTTT
NA	NA	14	TRBV3-1/TRBV3-2	TRBJ1-2	CASSPISTADGYTF	TGTGCCAGCAGCCCGATTTCCACGGCGGATGGCTACACCTTC
NA	TRBD2	16	TRBV14	TRBJ2-2	CASSQDGAGAPGELFF	TGTGCCAGCAGCCAAGATGGGGCGGGAGCCCCCGGGGAGCTGTTTTTT
NA	NA	10	TRBV20-1	TRBJ2-5	CSASSETQYF	TGCAGTGCTAGTTCGGAGACCCAGTACTTC
NA	NA	13	TRBV30	TRBJ1-5	CAFRGVGNQPQHF	TGTGCCTTCAGGGGCGTCGGCAATCAGCCCCAGCATTTT
NA	NA	15	TRBV9	TRBJ1-3	CASSPQGQSGNTIYF	TGTGCCAGCAGCCCCCAGGGGCAATCTGGAAACACCATATATTTT
NA	TRBD2	16	TRBV7-2	TRBJ2-7	CASSLVIGLVGREQYF	TGTGCCAGCAGCTTAGTGATAGGACTAGTAGGGCGCGAGCAGTACTTC
NA	TRBD1	13	TRBV9	TRBJ1-1	CASSALGTGEAFF	TGTGCCAGCAGCGCCCTGGGGACAGGCGAAGCTTTCTTT
once	NA	14	TRBV15	TRBJ2-2	CATSSGTDTGELFF	TGTGCCACCAGCAGTGGGACTGATACCGGGGAGCTGTTTTTT
NA	TRBD2	16	TRBV4-1	TRBJ2-7	CASSQAYGTTPYEQYF	TGCGCCAGCAGCCAGGCTTACGGGACTACGCCCTACGAGCAGTACTTC
NA	NA	13	TRBV6-6	TRBJ2-1	CASSYSSINEQFF	TGTGCCAGCAGTTACTCGAGTATCAATGAGCAGTTCTTC
NA	TRBD1	16	TRBV19	TRBJ2-2	CASSTWTGGLGGELFF	TGTGCCAGTAGTACTTGGACAGGGGGCCTGGGCGGGGAGCTGTTTTTT
NA	NA	14	TRBV5-1	TRBJ1-6	CASSPTGPGPPLHF	TGCGCCAGCAGCCCTACAGGACCGGGACCACCCCTCCACTTT
NA	TRBD1	12	TRBV2	TRBJ1-1	CASSGVRDRAFF	TGTGCCAGCAGTGGGGTAAGGGACAGAGCTTTCTTT
NA	NA	12	TRBV5-1	TRBJ2-3	CASSRNTDTQYF	TGCGCCAGCAGCAGAAACACAGATACGCAGTATTTT
NA	TRBD2	18	TRBV6-2/TRBV6-3	TRBJ2-2	CASSYSAAGGPNTGELFF	TGTGCCAGCAGTTACTCGGCAGCGGGAGGACCGAACACCGGGGAGCTGTTTTTT